These T cell receptor beta chains were read from a single sample in a study of cytomegalovirus exposure and HLA in healthy donors. TCRdb's table, derived via immunoSEQ multiplex PCR, lists solely in-frame clones and lacks some. Here the sample spans under 200,000 clones, more than 65% being singletons. Sample: PBMCs. These receptors were taken from a man aged 30 to 39 in good health and CMV-seronegative. Both conserved end residues are trimmed from each CDR3.

TRBV7-2,TRBJ2-1,ASSFGTPGNGQF
TRBV2,TRBJ2-4,ASSDSVAGGPTKNIQY
TRBV2,TRBJ2-3,ASSEEIETDTQY
TRBV7-9,TRBJ2-3,ASSFRGYNTDTQY
TRBV28,TRBJ1-2,ASRIQEGYGYT
TRBV28,TRBJ2-7,ASSSEGTGGTKQY
TRBV11-2,TRBJ1-6,ASSLSGGGTSLH
TRBV5-1,TRBJ1-2,ASSLDRGPRYGYT
TRBV4-3,TRBJ1-4,ASSQDVSGAELF
TRBV2,TRBJ1-1,ASSGLNTEAF
TRBV4-1,TRBJ1-6,ASSQEAYSPPLH
TRBV6-5,TRBJ1-3,ASRSGTGLGNTIY
TRBV19,TRBJ2-1,ASSLVGGSTYNEQF
TRBV10-3,TRBJ1-6,AISESRSPLH
TRBV7-9,TRBJ1-3,SSSPRNTIY
TRBV5-1,TRBJ1-1,ASSLQTQGSNTEAF
TRBV5-6,TRBJ1-2,ASSGESYGYT